This TCR beta chain comes out of a study of blood T cell repertoires in COVID-19. Across the study: Acute-phase and convalescent COVID-19 samples originated in the United States, Italy and Spain. Sources were T cells, B-cell-depleted T cells, or PBMCs; the material itself was cDNA or gDNA.

Authors' processing steps: Reference gene primer amplification gave estimated nucleated cell counts. Repertoires were generated with immunoSEQ multiplex PCR, while TCRdb's copy carries only in-frame clones and drops some. The DNA was the basis for D and trimming; V, J and clone size are from that table. The sample holds fewer than 700,000 clones, 85% to 90% seen once. Germline V CDR1 and CDR2: SGHAT, FQNNGV. The CDR3 totals 14 residues. V was pared by 2 bases and J by 4 bases, with 8 bases between. Sequencing input: peripheral blood. The receptor's source is a woman in her forties or fifties with COVID-19, enrolled during active disease. The chain has TRBV11-2 and TRBJ1-4; D gene uncertain. This chain's CDR3 is CASSLLKHNEKLFF. The CDR3 DNA reads as TGTGCCAGCAGCTTATTAAAACATAATGAAAAACTGTTTTTT.